These 18 T cell receptor beta chains came from one sample sequenced in a study of cytomegalovirus exposure and HLA in healthy donors. The PCR made use of 60 Vbeta and 13 Jbeta primers. Repertoires were generated with immunoSEQ multiplex PCR, while TCRdb's copy carries only in-frame clones and drops some. Found here are roughly 120,000 clones; the top ten clones hold less than 4.5%. The sample was PBMCs. The source is a man in his thirties or forties in good health and CMV-seronegative.

This sequence joins TRBV2 and TRBJ1-1; TRBD1 is a possible D gene (5 bases). CDR1 and CDR2 (germline): SNHLY, FYNNEI. Trimming left V 9 bases short and J 0 bases short, with 17 bases between. This CDR3 is 15 amino acids long. The CDR3 is CASTQRWGVNTEAFF. CDR3 nucleotide sequence: TGTGCCAGTACTCAGAGGTGGGGCGTGAACACTGAAGCTTTCTTT.

The rearrangement uses TRBV2 and TRBJ1-2; TRBD1 agrees at 9 bases. CDR3 length: 14 residues. Germline V gene sequence: CDR1 SNHLY, CDR2 FYNNEI. With 4 bases clipped from V and 0 bases from J, the junction kept 0 bases outside the gene matches. The CDR3 region is CASSGQGANYGYTF. DNA for the CDR3: TGTGCCAGCAGTGGACAGGGGGCTAACTATGGCTACACCTTC.

The chain links TRBV7-8 to TRBJ1-2, with TRBD1 matching 9 bases. With 5 bases clipped from V and 8 bases from J, the junction kept 6 bases outside the gene matches. Looked up from germline, CDR1 is SGHVS and CDR2 is FQNEAQ. The CDR3 consists of 13 residues. The DNA of the CDR3 is TGTGCCAGCAGCCGGACAGGGGTACAGGGCTACACCTTC. Translating gives CASSRTGVQGYTF.

A remark on this clone: A read error may produce the germline difference seen at one junction end. This chain connects TRBV7-3 to TRBJ2-7; 7 bases fit TRBD1. Germline CDR1 is SGHTA and CDR2 is FQGTGA. CDR3 length equals 14 residues. As DNA, the CDR3 is TGTGCCAGCAGCGTAACCGGGACAGCGAACGAGCAGTACTTC. It is translated as CASSVTGTANEQYF. Full variable domain (outside the CDR3, taken from reference TRBV7-3 and TRBJ2-7): GAGVSQTPSNKVTEKGKYVELRCDPISGHTALYWYRQSLGQGPEFLIYFQGTGAADDSGLPNDRFFAVRPEGSVSTLKIQRTERGDSAVYLCASSVTGTANEQYFGPGTRLTVT.

This sequence joins TRBV18 and TRBJ2-2; 9 bases line up with TRBD2. CDR1 KGHSH and CDR2 LQKENI come from the germline V gene. The CDR3 loop spans 15 amino acids. V trimming: 2 bases; J trimming: 7 bases; junction bases outside the gene matches: 5. CDR3 protein: CASSPMASGDGELFF. CDR3 coding DNA: TGTGCCAGCTCACCAATGGCTAGCGGGGACGGGGAGCTGTTTTTT.

This CDR3 is CASSWYRDTRSPSEQYF. In DNA, the CDR3 is TGCGCCAGCAGCTGGTACCGGGACACCAGATCTCCTTCCGAGCAGTACTTC. This sequence joins TRBV5-1 and TRBJ2-7, with TRBD1 as a possible D gene (6 bases). V was shortened by 3 bases and J by 6 bases, with 25 bases between the two germline ends. Looked up from germline, CDR1 is SGHRS and CDR2 is YFSETQ. CDR3 length: 17 residues. The full variable domain, its missing parts supplied by reference TRBV5-1 and TRBJ2-7, is KAGVTQTPRYLIKTRGQQVTLSCSPISGHRSVSWYQQTPGQGLQFLFEYFSETQRNKGNFPGRFSGRQFSNSRSEMNVSTLELGDSALYLCASSWYRDTRSPSEQYFGPGTRLTVT.

About this clone: Additional DNA sequences in this sample encode the identical CDR3. The chain has TRBV11-2 and TRBJ2-7; D unclear. Germline V lookup: CDR1 SGHAT, CDR2 FQNNGV. There are 14 residues in the CDR3. The germline V and J ends were trimmed by 5 bases and 2 bases, with 13 bases remaining between them. The CDR3 loop reads CASSPIATTYEQYF. The CDR3 DNA sequence: TGTGCCAGCAGCCCCATTGCCACTACCTACGAGCAGTACTTC.

The V and J genes are TRBV14 and TRBJ2-1; D is possibly TRBD2 (6 bases). CDR3 length equals 16 residues. The V end lost 4 bases, the J end lost 0 bases, and 13 bases lay between the germline ends. The germline V gene encodes CDR1 SGHDN and CDR2 FVKESK. CDR3 loop: CASSPLGSGSYNEQFF. In nucleotides, the CDR3 is TGTGCCAGCAGCCCTCTCGGTAGCGGCTCCTACAATGAGCAGTTCTTC.

The chain links TRBV30 to TRBJ1-5, with D possibly TRBD1 on 5 matching bases. Between the trimmed V and J ends, which lost 2 bases and 7 bases, there was a span of 12 bases. CDR3 size: 13 residues. The germline V gene encodes CDR1 GTSNPN and CDR2 SVGIG (reference sequence). The CDR3 sequence is CAWSKGVKQPQHF. CDR3 DNA sequence: TGTGCCTGGAGTAAAGGGGTTAAGCAGCCCCAGCATTTT.

The J gene is TRBJ1-1, the V gene TRBV7-2; the match to TRBD1 covers 8 bases. This CDR3 region has 14 residues. Per germline, CDR1 SGHTA and CDR2 FQGNSA. V lost 8 bases and J lost 5; bases outside the gene matches: 10. CDR3 in amino acids: CASAYHRTGTEAFF. The CDR3 bases are TGTGCCAGCGCTTACCACCGGACAGGGACTGAAGCTTTCTTT.

The chain recombines TRBV30 with TRBJ1-2; 9 positions match TRBD1. Germline assignment: CDR1 GTSNPN and CDR2 SVGIG (reference sequence). CDR3 length equals 16 residues. V shed 1 base and J 2 bases; nucleotides not matched to a gene: 8. The CDR3 is CAWSARTGALNYGYTF. The DNA of the CDR3 is TGTGCCTGGAGTGCGAGGACAGGGGCGCTCAACTATGGCTACACCTTC. Drawing the rest from reference TRBV30 and TRBJ1-2, the complete variable domain is SQTIHQWPATLVQPVGSPLSLECTVEGTSNPNLYWYRQAAGRGLQLLFYSVGIGQISSEVPQNLSASRPQDRQFILSSKKLLLSDSGFYLCAWSARTGALNYGYTFGSGTRLTVV.

This rearrangement joins TRBV18 to TRBJ1-6, with 10 positions matching TRBD1. The V segment lost 6 bases and the J segment 2 bases; nucleotides outside the gene matches: 4. The germline V gene encodes CDR1 KGHSH and CDR2 LQKENI. CDR3 length: 16 amino acids. The CDR3 spells CASSPDRGTYNSPLHF. As DNA, the CDR3 is TGTGCCAGCTCTCCGGACAGGGGGACCTATAATTCACCCCTCCACTTT.

This chain links TRBV27 with TRBJ1-6, with 10 bases matching TRBD1. CDR1 MNHEY and CDR2 SMNVEV come from the germline V gene (reference sequence). J gave up 9 bases and V 4 bases, and 12 bases lay outside the gene matches. CDR3 length: 17 amino acids. CDR3 nucleotides: TGTGCCAGCAGTTCCCTCGGCTATGGGACAGGGGCTTCACCCCTCCACTTT. Translation gives CASSSLGYGTGASPLHF.

The genes are TRBV28 and TRBJ2-7; no reliable D call. The CDR3 totals 12 residues. V was trimmed by 4 bases and J by 6 bases, leaving 10 bases between them. Germline loops: CDR1 MDHEN, CDR2 SYDVKM. The CDR3 is CASSSTRSEQYF. The CDR3 region has the DNA TGTGCCAGCAGTTCTACTCGATCCGAGCAGTACTTC.

As regards this clone: The junction does not match germline at one end; this may be a read error. The chain combines TRBV7-2 with TRBJ2-1, with D possibly matching TRBD2 (5 bases). The germline gives CDR1 SGHTA, CDR2 FQGNSA. The CDR3 runs to 13 residues. For the CDR3, the DNA is TGTGCCAGCAGCCTAGCAGAGGACTCCGAGCAGTTCTTC. Translation: CASSLAEDSEQFF.

This rearrangement joins TRBV6-5 to TRBJ1-2, with a possible D match to TRBD1 (5 bases). The V end lost 6 bases, the J end lost 0 bases, and 11 bases lay between the germline ends. This CDR3 is built from 14 residues. Per germline, CDR1 MNHEY and CDR2 SVGAGI. The CDR3 nucleotides are TGTGCCAGCAGGATGGGGGAGGCTAACTATGGCTACACCTTC. This gives the protein CASRMGEANYGYTF.

The J gene is TRBJ2-3, the V gene TRBV6-1; TRBD1 matches at 7 bases. V shed 3 bases and J 4 bases; nucleotides not matched to a gene: 10. This CDR3 comprises 16 residues. From germline, CDR1 is MNHNS and CDR2 SASEGT. CDR3 protein: CASSDDRRQGADTQYF. The DNA for the CDR3 is TGTGCCAGCAGTGATGACCGCAGGCAGGGGGCAGATACGCAGTATTTT.

This chain uses TRBV25-1 with TRBJ2-5; TRBD2 aligns across 12 bases. The V gene's germline CDR1 is MGHDK and CDR2 SYGVNS. The CDR3 loop spans 15 amino acids. V was pared by 7 bases and J by 5 bases, with 8 bases of the junction left unmatched. The CDR3 region has the DNA TGTGCCAGCAAGACTAGCGGGGGCCCTGGCGAGACCCAGTACTTC. Its protein product is CASKTSGGPGETQYF.